Below, 20 T cell receptor beta chains from the same sample are listed, as sequenced in a study of neurological immune-mediated disorders. One entry per CDR3 protein, called by TCRdb with MiXCR from the 5' RACE reads. The table has 50,000 or so distinct CDR3 sequences, around a tenth seen once. Sequenced: PBMCs. These TCRs come from a woman aged 40-49 years with HTLV-1-associated myelopathy (HAM/TSP).

Notes on this clonotype: Compared with germline, one end of the junction differs, possibly owing to a read error. CDR3 in amino acids: CASGDLRGGHTF. In DNA form, the CDR3 reads TGTGCCAGCGGTGACCTTAGGGGGGGCCACACCTTC. The gene calls are TRBV25-1 and TRBJ1-2; possibly TRBD1 for D (6 bases). Per the germline V gene, CDR1 is MGHDK and CDR2 is SYGVNS. The CDR3 spans 12 residues.

This clonotype appeared many times. A read error may produce the germline difference seen at one junction end. The gene calls are TRBV12-3 or TRBV12-4 and TRBJ2-3; D call uncertain. The CDR3 runs to 13 residues. This CDR3 reads CASSLSGTDTQYF. In DNA form, the CDR3 reads TGCGCCAGCAGCTTGTCGGGCACAGATACGCAGTATTTT.

In its sample, this clonotype was seen many times. This chain uses TRBV28 with TRBJ2-6; 9 bases are a match to TRBD2. Germline V gene data show CDR1 as MDHEN and CDR2 as SYDVKM. V lost 6 bases to trimming and J lost 4 bases; unmatched junction nucleotides: 10. The CDR3 has 17 amino acids. The DNA of the CDR3 is TGTGCCAGCAGGAAAGGCGGGGGGGCTGGCGGGGCCAACGTCCTGACTTTC. Protein sequence: CASRKGGGAGGANVLTF.

This clonotype was seen many times. The chain has TRBV12-3 or TRBV12-4 and TRBJ2-6; tentatively, D is TRBD1 or TRBD2 (5 bases each). V was clipped by 6 bases and J by 0 bases, with 18 bases between them. The CDR3 is made up of 18 amino acids. This CDR3 reads CASREGRRPSSGANVLTF. The CDR3 DNA is TGTGCCAGCAGAGAGGGACGGCGGCCGAGCTCTGGGGCCAACGTCCTGACTTTC.

In its sample, this clonotype was seen many times. This chain joins TRBV15 and TRBJ1-5; TRBD1 might be the D (6 bases). V gave up 0 bases and J gave up 3 bases, with 15 bases separating them. Germline CDR1 and CDR2: LNHNV and YYDKDF (reference sequence). There are 17 residues in the CDR3. CDR3 DNA: TGTGCCACCAGCAGAGATCTAGGGGACACTAACAATCAGCCCCAGCATTTT. It encodes CATSRDLGDTNNQPQHF.

This clonotype was counted many times. The chain has TRBV4-1 and TRBJ1-2; 9 nucleotides agree with TRBD1. Losses at the gene ends were 4 bases for V and 5 bases for J; bases not matched to a gene: 14. The CDR3 contains 17 residues. Germline loops: CDR1 MGHRA, CDR2 YSYEKL. CDR3 sequence reads: CASSPVSPGQGNYGYTF. CDR3 DNA: TGCGCCAGCAGCCCAGTATCACCGGGACAGGGTAATTATGGCTACACCTTC.

At least ten counts were recorded for this clonotype. The rearrangement links TRBV12-3 or TRBV12-4 to TRBJ1-5; possibly TRBD1 for D (5 bases). The CDR3 loop spans 13 amino acids. Between the trimmed V and J ends, which lost 1 base and 7 bases, there was a span of 8 bases. Written as DNA, the CDR3 is TGTGCCAGCAGTTTAGAGGCAGGGCAGCCCCAGCATTTT. This encodes CASSLEAGQPQHF.

A few counts support this clonotype. The chain links TRBV6-5 to TRBJ2-1; 10 nucleotides line up with TRBD2. The CDR3 spans 20 residues. V dropped 5 bases and J dropped 9; count of bases not matched to a gene: 25. Germline V gene lookup returns CDR1 MNHEY and CDR2 SVGAGI. The DNA of the CDR3 is TGTGCCAGCAGTACACAGATGGACAGGGCCGGGACTAGCGACACTGGTGAGCAGTTCTTC. Protein: CASSTQMDRAGTSDTGEQFF.

Many counts were recorded for this clonotype. The V and J genes are TRBV5-5 and TRBJ2-3; 9 positions agree with TRBD2. V shed 2 bases and J 7 bases; nucleotides not matched to a gene: 14. This CDR3 contains 17 residues. The germline gives CDR1 SGHKS, CDR2 YYEKEE (reference sequence). The CDR3 here is CASSFAPSGETLNTQYF. CDR3 bases: TGTGCCAGCAGCTTCGCCCCTAGCGGGGAGACCCTAAATACGCAGTATTTT.

This clonotype was counted ten times or more. The chain recombines TRBV12-3 or TRBV12-4 with TRBJ2-5; weak D call: TRBD1 (6 bases). Trimming removed 6 bases from V and 5 bases from J, with 19 bases in between. The CDR3 consists of 15 residues. CDR3 sequence (DNA): TGTGCCAGCAGCCTATTACAGGGAATAGGGGAGACCCAGTACTTC. This gives the protein CASSLLQGIGETQYF.

This clonotype was seen ten or more times. V and J are TRBV29-1 and TRBJ1-2; 8 bases align to TRBD1. V shed 6 bases and J 2 bases; nucleotides not matched to a gene: 11. CDR3 length: 15 amino acids. Germline V gene data show CDR1 as SQVTM and CDR2 as ANQGSEA. The CDR3 DNA is TGCAGCGTGGCGGGTGACAGGGGAGCCAACTATGGCTACACCTTC. It encodes CSVAGDRGANYGYTF.

In this sample, this clonotype turned up many times. J is TRBJ1-3 and V is TRBV4-1; tentatively, D is TRBD1 (6 bases). V dropped 0 bases and J dropped 3 bases, with 24 bases sitting between them. The CDR3 has 20 residues. Germline V CDR1 and CDR2: MGHRA, YSYEKL. CDR3 nucleotide sequence: TGCGCCAGCAGCCAAGAGTCTCAGGGGAGTGGTCAAGTCTATGGAAACACCATATATTTT. This sequence encodes CASSQESQGSGQVYGNTIYF.

This clonotype has at least ten counts. This chain uses TRBV9 with TRBJ1-1; no clear D gene. CDR3 length equals 13 residues. With 6 bases removed from V and 1 base from J, the gap between germline ends came to 10 bases. CDR1 is SGDLS, CDR2 YYNGEE, per germline. CDR3 sequence (DNA): TGTGCCAGCAACGAGTTGCAGAACACTGAAGCTTTCTTT. Protein sequence: CASNELQNTEAFF.

This clonotype appeared many times. The chain is built from TRBV7-2 and TRBJ2-1; 11 bases map to TRBD2. The trim removed 3 bases at V and 10 bases at J, leaving 11 bases unmatched. The CDR3 length is 16 residues. Germline CDR1 SGHTA, CDR2 FQGNSA. CDR3: CASSFLIAGGLGEQFF. The DNA for the CDR3 is TGTGCCAGCAGCTTCTTAATAGCGGGGGGGTTAGGGGAGCAGTTCTTC.

In this sample, this clonotype turned up many times. The rearrangement joins TRBV4-2 to TRBJ2-7; no clear D gene. V gave up 2 bases and J gave up 6 bases, with 8 bases separating them. This CDR3 contains 12 residues. In germline, CDR1 is LGHNA, CDR2 YNFKEQ. CDR3 sequence (DNA): TGTGCCAGCAGCCAATTATCGGGCGAGCAGTACTTC. It encodes CASSQLSGEQYF.

This clonotype was observed many times. The V and J genes are TRBV4-1 and TRBJ2-6; 8 positions agree with TRBD1. After removal of 1 base from V and 2 bases from J, the junction contained 13 bases not matched to a gene. CDR1 is MGHRA, CDR2 YSYEKL, per germline. The CDR3 runs 20 residues. In DNA form, the CDR3 reads TGCGCCAGCAGCCAAGTTCAGGCAGGGGGCGATTTTGCTGGGGCCAACGTCCTGACTTTC. It encodes CASSQVQAGGDFAGANVLTF.

To note about this clonotype: Mismatch with germline at one junction end may stem from a read error. V usage is TRBV12-5 and J usage is TRBJ2-4, with D possibly TRBD1 on 5 matching bases. This CDR3 has 18 amino acids. Germline CDR1 reads LGHNT; CDR2 reads FRNRAP. The CDR3 DNA follows: TGTGCTAGTGGTTTGTCAGTGGGGCGAATCCTATCCAAACACATTCAGTCCTTC. As protein: CASGLSVGRILSKHIQSF.

This clonotype was counted many times. This chain connects TRBV12-3 or TRBV12-4 to TRBJ2-1, with a possible D match to TRBD2 (6 bases). This CDR3 region has 16 residues. V lost 8 bases and J 4 bases, leaving 21 bases between the germline ends. The CDR3 DNA reads as TGTGCCAGCGGCATGGAGGGAGGCGGGGCTTACAATGAGCAGTTCTTC. It codes for CASGMEGGGAYNEQFF.

This clonotype was detected ten times or more. This chain links TRBV20-1 with TRBJ2-1, with no clear D. Germline CDR1 and CDR2: DFQATT and SNEGSKA (reference sequence). Trimming removed 3 bases at V and 7 bases at J, with 7 bases between. The CDR3 contains 11 residues. The CDR3 nucleotides read TGCAGTGCTAGTGTGTGGAATGAGCAGTTCTTC. It encodes CSASVWNEQFF.

V and J are TRBV18 and TRBJ1-3; D possibly corresponds to TRBD1 (5 bases). The CDR3 is made up of 15 amino acids. Trimming shortened V by 3 bases and J by 4 bases, and 13 bases separated the two germline ends. Per the germline V gene, CDR1 is KGHSH and CDR2 is LQKENI. Here the CDR3 reads CASSPPSGTGNTIYF. The CDR3 nucleotides are TGTGCCAGCTCACCCCCATCCGGGACGGGAAACACCATATATTTT. Using reference TRBV18 and TRBJ1-3 for the parts outside the CDR3, the full variable domain is NAGVMQNPRHLVRRRGQEARLRCSPMKGHSHVYWYRQLPEEGLKFMVYLQKENIIDESGMPKERFSAEFPKEGPSILRIQQVVRGDSAAYFCASSPPSGTGNTIYFGEGSWLTVV.